The source of this T cell receptor beta chain is a study of shared clonotypes between healthy human individuals. Study results and caveats: Some naive CD4 clonotypes, 4% to 6%, turned up in common across several donors.

Here immunoSEQ multiplex PCR was the method, and the copy in TCRdb shows in-frame clones only, minus some. The data contain about 2.4 million clones, around 94% of them singletons. In regard to this clone: Its target is unknown.

Sequencing input: naive CD4+ T cells sorted from blood. As for subset: CD45RA+ positively selected. This TCR derives from a man aged 18 to 29 in good health.

Here the CDR3 reads CASSGGQWWAMDTQYF. CDR3 bases: TGTGCCAGCAGTGGCGGACAGTGGTGGGCCATGGATACGCAGTATTTT. The V and J genes are TRBV25-1 and TRBJ2-3; D is possibly TRBD1 (6 bases). The CDR3 runs 16 residues. V was clipped by 4 bases and J by 6 bases, with 20 bases between them. Germline V gene sequence: CDR1 MGHDK, CDR2 SYGVNS.